This TCR beta chain was recorded in a study of cytomegalovirus exposure and HLA in healthy donors. The table came from immunoSEQ multiplex PCR; TCRdb's copy has only in-frame clones and leaves some out. The sample includes more than 150,000 clones, 65% to 85% of them seen just once. CDR3 length: 14 residues. From germline, CDR1 is MNHNY and CDR2 SVGAGI (reference sequence). Trimming removed 4 bases from V and 6 bases from J; junction bases left unmatched: 5. Points from the study as a whole: According to a subsequent analysis, TCR clusters identified in the first cohort showed a tendency to co-occur across the 120 or so validation repertoires. As confirmed in vitro, three CMV-associated chains were specific for CMV antigens. Most TCR sequences were rare, but some public TCRs occurred in many donors. The investigators catalogued about 170 TCR beta chains as cytomegalovirus-associated.

To note about this clone: What it binds is not known.

The sequenced sample was PBMCs. The chain uses TRBV6-6 and TRBJ2-2; TRBD2 aligns across 7 bases. The sequence came from a woman between 18 and 29 years old in good health and CMV-seropositive. DNA of the CDR3: TGTGCCAGCAGTTTCCTGACTAGCCCCGGGGAGCTGTTTTTT. Protein product: CASSFLTSPGELFF.